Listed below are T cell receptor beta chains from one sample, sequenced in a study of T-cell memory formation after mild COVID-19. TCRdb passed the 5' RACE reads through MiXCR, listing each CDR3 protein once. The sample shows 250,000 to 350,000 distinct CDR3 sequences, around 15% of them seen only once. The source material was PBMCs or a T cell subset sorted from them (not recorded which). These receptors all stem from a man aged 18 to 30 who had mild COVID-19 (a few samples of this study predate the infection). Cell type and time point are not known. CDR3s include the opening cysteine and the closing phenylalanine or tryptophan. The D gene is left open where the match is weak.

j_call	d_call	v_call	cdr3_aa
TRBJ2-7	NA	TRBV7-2	CASSFGQGMYEQYF
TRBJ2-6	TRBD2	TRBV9	CASSPRGGLFSGANVLTF
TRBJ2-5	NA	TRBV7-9	CASTQPPGKEETQYF
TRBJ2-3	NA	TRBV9	CASSVGLTVTDTQYF
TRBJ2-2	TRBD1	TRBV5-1	CASSPGTGPGELFF
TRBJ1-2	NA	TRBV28	CASSLAQAGNYGYTF
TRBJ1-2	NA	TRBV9	CASSAGDGYGYTF
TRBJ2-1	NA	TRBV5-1	CASSQPGTYNEQFF
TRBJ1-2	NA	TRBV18	CASSPSREYGYTF
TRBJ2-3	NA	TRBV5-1	CASSFGRGRGDTQYF
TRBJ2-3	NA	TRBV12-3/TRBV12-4	CASSLSVTDTQYF